Listed here is a single T cell receptor (beta chain). Its specificity is unknown. The same CDR3 arises from other DNA sequences in this sample as well. The data derive from a study of shared clonotypes between healthy human individuals. Background on the study: The plates for each donor numbered three CD4 naive, three CD4 memory, two CD8 naive and one CD8 memory. General study points: Non-shared clonotypes were found to have lower generation probabilities than the clonotypes that were shared by all four of the sorted-subset donors. The study drew on few donors, limiting represented genetic and exposure-history diversity.

The repertoire was sequenced with immunoSEQ multiplex PCR; TCRdb's copy has only in-frame clones and lacks some. The table lists around 2,000,000 clones, about 95% of them singletons, with approximately 1.2% in the top ten. CD45RO-negative, CCR7-selected cells formed the naive CD8 fraction, which excluded terminally differentiated effector memory CD45RA+ cells. The donors were adults (healthy and HIV-negative) with no recent acute infections or vaccinations. Germline V gives CDR1 LGHNT, CDR2 FRNRAP. This CDR3 comprises 11 residues. Between the trimmed V and J ends, which lost 4 bases and 3 bases, there was a span of 2 bases.

The rearrangement uses TRBV12-5 and TRBJ2-3, with no clear D. The TCR was taken from a man aged 18 to 30 in good health. Sequencing was carried out using naive CD8+ T cells sorted from blood. The CDR3 region has the DNA TGTGCTAGTGGTTCAACAGATACGCAGTATTTT. Translation gives CASGSTDTQYF.